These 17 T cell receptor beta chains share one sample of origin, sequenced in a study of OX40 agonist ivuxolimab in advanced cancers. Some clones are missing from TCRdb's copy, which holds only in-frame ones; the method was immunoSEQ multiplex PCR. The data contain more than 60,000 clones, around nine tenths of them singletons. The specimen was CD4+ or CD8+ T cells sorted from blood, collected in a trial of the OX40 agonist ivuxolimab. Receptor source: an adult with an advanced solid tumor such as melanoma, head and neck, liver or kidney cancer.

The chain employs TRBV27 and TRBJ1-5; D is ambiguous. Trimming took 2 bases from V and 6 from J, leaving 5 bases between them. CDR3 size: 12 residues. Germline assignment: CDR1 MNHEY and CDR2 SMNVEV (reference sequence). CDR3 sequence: CASSLPSQPQHF. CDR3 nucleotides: TGTGCCAGCAGTTTACCGAGTCAGCCCCAGCATTTT.

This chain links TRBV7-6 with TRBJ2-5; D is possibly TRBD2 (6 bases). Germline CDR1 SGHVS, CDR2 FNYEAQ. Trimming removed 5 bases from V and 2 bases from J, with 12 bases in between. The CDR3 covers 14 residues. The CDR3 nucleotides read TGTGCCAGCAGCCGGGGGAGCGGTCAAGAGACCCAGTACTTC. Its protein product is CASSRGSGQETQYF.

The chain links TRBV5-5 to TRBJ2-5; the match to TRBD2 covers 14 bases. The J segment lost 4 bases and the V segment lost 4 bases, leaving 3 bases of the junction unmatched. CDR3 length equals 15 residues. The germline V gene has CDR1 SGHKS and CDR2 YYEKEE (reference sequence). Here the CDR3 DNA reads TGTGCCAGCAGCGCGGGGACTAGCGGGAGAGAGACCCAGTACTTC. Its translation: CASSAGTSGRETQYF. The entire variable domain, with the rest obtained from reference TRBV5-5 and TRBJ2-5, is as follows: DAGVTQSPTHLIKTRGQQVTLRCSPISGHKSVSWYQQVLGQGPQFIFQYYEKEERGRGNFPDRFSARQFPNYSSELNVNALLLGDSALYLCASSAGTSGRETQYFGPGTRLLVL.

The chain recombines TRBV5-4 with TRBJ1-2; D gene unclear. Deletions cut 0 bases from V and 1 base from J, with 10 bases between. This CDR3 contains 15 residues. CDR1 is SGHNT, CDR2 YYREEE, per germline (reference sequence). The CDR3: CASSLGNTDNYGYTF. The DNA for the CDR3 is TGTGCCAGCAGCTTGGGCAATACCGATAACTATGGCTACACCTTC.

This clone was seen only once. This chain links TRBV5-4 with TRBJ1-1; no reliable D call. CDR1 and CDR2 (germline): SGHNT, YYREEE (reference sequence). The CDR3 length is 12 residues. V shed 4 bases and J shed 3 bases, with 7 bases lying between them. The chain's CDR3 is CASSQVDTEAFF. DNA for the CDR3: TGTGCCAGCAGCCAAGTGGACACTGAAGCTTTCTTT.

CDR3 region: CASSPRTGSANTGELFF. The CDR3 coding sequence is TGTGCCAGCAGCCCCCGGACAGGGAGCGCGAACACCGGGGAGCTGTTTTTT. The chain recombines TRBV7-8 with TRBJ2-2, with 8 bases matching TRBD1. V shed 5 bases and J 0 bases; nucleotides not matched to a gene: 8. Germline V gene data show CDR1 as SGHVS and CDR2 as FQNEAQ. The CDR3 has 17 residues.

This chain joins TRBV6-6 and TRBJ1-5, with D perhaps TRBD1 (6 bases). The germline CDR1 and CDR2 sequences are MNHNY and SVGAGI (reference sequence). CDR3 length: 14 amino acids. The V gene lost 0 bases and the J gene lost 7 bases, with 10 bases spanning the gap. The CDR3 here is CASSYSSGQQPQHF. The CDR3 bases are TGTGCCAGCAGTTACTCGTCCGGACAGCAGCCCCAGCATTTT.

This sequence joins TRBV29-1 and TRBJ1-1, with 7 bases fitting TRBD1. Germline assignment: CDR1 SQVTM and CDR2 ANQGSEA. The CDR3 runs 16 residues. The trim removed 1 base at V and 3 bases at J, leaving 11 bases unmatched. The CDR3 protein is CSVEGVQGPSDTEAFF. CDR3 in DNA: TGCAGCGTTGAAGGGGTACAGGGGCCGTCAGACACTGAAGCTTTCTTT.

DNA for the CDR3: TGTGCCAGCAGCCTACGACAGGGGGCGCTGGGTCCGACCCAGTACTTC. Translating gives CASSLRQGALGPTQYF. The chain recombines TRBV5-6 with TRBJ2-5; 10 bases map to TRBD1. Germline V gene data show CDR1 as SGHDT and CDR2 as YYEEEE. Unmatched junction bases numbered 13, after V lost 4 bases and J lost 7 bases. The CDR3 is 16 amino acids.

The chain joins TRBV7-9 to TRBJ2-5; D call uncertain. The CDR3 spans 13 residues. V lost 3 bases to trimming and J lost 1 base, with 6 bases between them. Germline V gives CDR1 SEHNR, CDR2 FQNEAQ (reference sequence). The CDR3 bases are TGTGCCAGCAGCTTTCTCAGCCAAGAGACCCAGTACTTC. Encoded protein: CASSFLSQETQYF.

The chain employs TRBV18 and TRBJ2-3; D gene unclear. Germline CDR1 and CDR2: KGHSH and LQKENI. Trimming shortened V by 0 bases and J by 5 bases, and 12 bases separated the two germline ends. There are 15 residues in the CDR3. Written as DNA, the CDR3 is TGTGCCAGCTCACCACCGAGCTCGATGGGAGATACGCAGTATTTT. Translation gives CASSPPSSMGDTQYF.

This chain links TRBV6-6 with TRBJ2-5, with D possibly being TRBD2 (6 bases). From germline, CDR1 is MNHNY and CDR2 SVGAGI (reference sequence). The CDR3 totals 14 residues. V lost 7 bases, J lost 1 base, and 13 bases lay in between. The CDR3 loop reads CASTPRRGQETQYF. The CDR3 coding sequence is TGTGCCAGCACCCCTCGGAGGGGCCAAGAGACCCAGTACTTC.

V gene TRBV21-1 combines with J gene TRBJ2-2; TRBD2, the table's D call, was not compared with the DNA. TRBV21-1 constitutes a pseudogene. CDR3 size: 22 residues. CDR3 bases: TGTGCCAGCCTGGTCTGGGGCGCCCGAGGAAAACGGGGACTAGCGCGGACCGGGGAGCTGTTTTTT. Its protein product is CASLVWGARGKRGLARTGELFF.

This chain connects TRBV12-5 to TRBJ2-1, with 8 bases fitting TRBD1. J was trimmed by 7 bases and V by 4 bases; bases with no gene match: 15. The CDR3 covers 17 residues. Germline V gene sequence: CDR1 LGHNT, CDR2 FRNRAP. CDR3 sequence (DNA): TGTGCTAGTGGTTCCCCCGGGGCAGGGGGCACCGATAATGAGCAGTTCTTC. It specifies CASGSPGAGGTDNEQFF.

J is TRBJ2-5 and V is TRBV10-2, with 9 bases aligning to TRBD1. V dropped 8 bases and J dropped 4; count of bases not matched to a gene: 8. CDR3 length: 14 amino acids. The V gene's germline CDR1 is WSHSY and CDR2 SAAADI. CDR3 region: CASAPGQGRETQYF. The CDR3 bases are TGCGCCAGCGCCCCGGGACAGGGCCGAGAGACCCAGTACTTC.

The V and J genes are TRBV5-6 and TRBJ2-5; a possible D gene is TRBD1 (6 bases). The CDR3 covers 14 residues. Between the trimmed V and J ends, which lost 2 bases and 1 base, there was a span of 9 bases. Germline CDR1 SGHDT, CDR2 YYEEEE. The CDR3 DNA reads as TGTGCCAGCAGCTTTGACAGGACCCAAGAGACCCAGTACTTC. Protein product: CASSFDRTQETQYF.

CDR3 nucleotide sequence: TGTGCCAGCTCACCACCGGTTGGTATCTCCTACAATGAGCAGTTCTTC. This translates into CASSPPVGISYNEQFF. This chain joins TRBV18 and TRBJ2-1; no firm D call. Germline-derived CDR1 and CDR2 are KGHSH and LQKENI. The length of the CDR3 is 16 residues. V was clipped by 0 bases and J by 0 bases, with 9 bases between them.